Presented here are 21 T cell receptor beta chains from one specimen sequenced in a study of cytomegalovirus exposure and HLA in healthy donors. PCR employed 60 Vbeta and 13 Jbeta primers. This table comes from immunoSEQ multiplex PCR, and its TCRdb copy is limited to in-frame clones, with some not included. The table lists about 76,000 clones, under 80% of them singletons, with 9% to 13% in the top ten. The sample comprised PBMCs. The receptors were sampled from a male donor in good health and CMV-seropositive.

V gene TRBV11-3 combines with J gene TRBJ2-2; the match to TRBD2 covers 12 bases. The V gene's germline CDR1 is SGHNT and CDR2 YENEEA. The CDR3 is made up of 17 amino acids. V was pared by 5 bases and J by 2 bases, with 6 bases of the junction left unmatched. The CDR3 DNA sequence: TGTGCCAGCAGCACCTGGACTAGCGGGACAAACACCGGGGAGCTGTTTTTT. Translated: CASSTWTSGTNTGELFF. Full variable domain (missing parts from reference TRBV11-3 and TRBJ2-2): EAGVVQSPRYKIIEKKQPVAFWCNPISGHNTLYWYLQNLGQGPELLIRYENEEAVDDSQLPKDRFSAERLKGVDSTLKIQPAELGDSAVYLCASSTWTSGTNTGELFFGEGSRLTVL.

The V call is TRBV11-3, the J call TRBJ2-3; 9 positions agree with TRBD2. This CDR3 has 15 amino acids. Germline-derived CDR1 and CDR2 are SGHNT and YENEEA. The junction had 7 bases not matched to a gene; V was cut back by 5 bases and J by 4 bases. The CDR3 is CASSPAGGDPDTQYF. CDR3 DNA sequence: TGTGCCAGCAGCCCCGCGGGGGGGGACCCAGATACGCAGTATTTT. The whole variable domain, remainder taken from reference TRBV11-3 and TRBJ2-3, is EAGVVQSPRYKIIEKKQPVAFWCNPISGHNTLYWYLQNLGQGPELLIRYENEEAVDDSQLPKDRFSAERLKGVDSTLKIQPAELGDSAVYLCASSPAGGDPDTQYFGPGTRLTVL.

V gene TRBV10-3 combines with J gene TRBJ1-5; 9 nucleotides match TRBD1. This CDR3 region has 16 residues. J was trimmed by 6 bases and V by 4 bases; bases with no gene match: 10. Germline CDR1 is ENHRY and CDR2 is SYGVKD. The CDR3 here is CAISGDRAMQGQPQHF. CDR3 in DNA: TGTGCCATCAGTGGGGACAGGGCTATGCAGGGTCAGCCCCAGCATTTT.

For the CDR3, the DNA is TGTGCCAGCAGCCCGGAAGTAGGGACAATGGGCTATGGCTACACCTTC. It codes for CASSPEVGTMGYGYTF. The chain is built from TRBV5-5 and TRBJ1-2; a weak D match, TRBD1 (6 bases). The CDR3 is made up of 16 amino acids. V was pared by 4 bases and J by 4 bases, with 20 bases between. Looked up from germline, CDR1 is SGHKS and CDR2 is YYEKEE (reference sequence). Full variable domain (rest looked up from reference TRBV5-5 and TRBJ1-2): DAGVTQSPTHLIKTRGQQVTLRCSPISGHKSVSWYQQVLGQGPQFIFQYYEKEERGRGNFPDRFSARQFPNYSSELNVNALLLGDSALYLCASSPEVGTMGYGYTFGSGTRLTVV.

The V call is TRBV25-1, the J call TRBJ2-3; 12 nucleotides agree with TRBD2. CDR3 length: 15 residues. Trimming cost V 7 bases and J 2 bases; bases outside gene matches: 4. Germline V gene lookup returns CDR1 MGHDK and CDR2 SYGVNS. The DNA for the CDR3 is TGTGCCAGCACAGGACTAGCGGGACCCACAGATACGCAGTATTTT. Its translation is CASTGLAGPTDTQYF.

The CDR3 DNA reads TGCAGCGGGGACAGTAACACTGAAGCTTTCTTT. It codes for CSGDSNTEAFF. The rearrangement uses TRBV29-1 and TRBJ1-1; TRBD1 agrees at 7 bases. CDR1 and CDR2 from the germline V gene are SQVTM and ANQGSEA. The CDR3 has 11 residues. The trim removed 7 bases at V and 2 bases at J, leaving 1 base unmatched.

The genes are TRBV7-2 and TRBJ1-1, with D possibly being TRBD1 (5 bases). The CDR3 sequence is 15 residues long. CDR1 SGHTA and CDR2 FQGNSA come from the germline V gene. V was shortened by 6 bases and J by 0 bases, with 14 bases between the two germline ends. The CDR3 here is CASRYAGTMNTEAFF. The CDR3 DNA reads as TGTGCCAGCAGGTACGCGGGGACTATGAACACTGAAGCTTTCTTT. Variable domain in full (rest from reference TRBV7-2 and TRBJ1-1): GAGVSQSPSNKVTEKGKDVELRCDPISGHTALYWYRQSLGQGLEFLIYFQGNSAPDKSGLPSDRFSAERTGGSVSTLTIQRTQQEDSAVYLCASRYAGTMNTEAFFGQGTRLTVV.

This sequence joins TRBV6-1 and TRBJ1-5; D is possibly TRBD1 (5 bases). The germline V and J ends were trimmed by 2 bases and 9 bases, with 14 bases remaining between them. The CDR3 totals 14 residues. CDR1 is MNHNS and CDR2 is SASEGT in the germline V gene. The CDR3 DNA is TGTGCCAGCAGTGAACGGCAGGGTGGCGCGCCCCAGCATTTT. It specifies CASSERQGGAPQHF.

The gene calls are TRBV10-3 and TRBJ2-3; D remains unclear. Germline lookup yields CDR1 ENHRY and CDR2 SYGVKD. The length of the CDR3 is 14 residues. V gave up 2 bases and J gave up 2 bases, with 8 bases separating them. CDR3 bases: TGTGCCATCAGTGAGGGCATAAACACAGATACGCAGTATTTT. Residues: CAISEGINTDTQYF.

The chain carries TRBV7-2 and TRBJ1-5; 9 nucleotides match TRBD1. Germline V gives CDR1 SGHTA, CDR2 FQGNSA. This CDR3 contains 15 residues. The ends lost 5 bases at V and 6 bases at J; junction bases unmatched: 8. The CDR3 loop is CASSPGTGLSQPQHF. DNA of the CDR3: TGTGCCAGCAGCCCCGGGACAGGGTTAAGTCAGCCCCAGCATTTT. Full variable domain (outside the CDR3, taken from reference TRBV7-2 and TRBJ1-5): GAGVSQSPSNKVTEKGKDVELRCDPISGHTALYWYRQSLGQGLEFLIYFQGNSAPDKSGLPSDRFSAERTGGSVSTLTIQRTQQEDSAVYLCASSPGTGLSQPQHFGDGTRLSIL.

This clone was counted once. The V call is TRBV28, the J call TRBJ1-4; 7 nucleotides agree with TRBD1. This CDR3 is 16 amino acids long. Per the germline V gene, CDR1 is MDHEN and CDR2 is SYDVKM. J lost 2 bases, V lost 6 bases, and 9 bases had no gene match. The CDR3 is CASSLTGAGTNEKLFF. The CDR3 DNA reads TGTGCCAGCAGCCTTACAGGGGCCGGGACTAATGAAAAACTGTTTTTT.

As DNA, the CDR3 is TGCGCCAGCAGCTTGGGATCGCGGGGATTCACAGATACGCAGTATTTT. Translated: CASSLGSRGFTDTQYF. The rearrangement links TRBV5-1 to TRBJ2-3, with a weak D call TRBD2 (6 bases). The ends were cut back, 0 bases at V and 2 bases at J, with 13 bases in the middle. Germline assignment: CDR1 SGHRS and CDR2 YFSETQ. The CDR3 contains 16 residues.

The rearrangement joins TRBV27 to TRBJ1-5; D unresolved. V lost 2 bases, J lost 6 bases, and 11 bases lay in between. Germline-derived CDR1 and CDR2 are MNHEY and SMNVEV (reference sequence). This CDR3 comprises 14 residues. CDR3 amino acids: CASSLVMYGQPQHF. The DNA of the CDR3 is TGTGCCAGCAGTTTAGTAATGTACGGTCAGCCCCAGCATTTT.

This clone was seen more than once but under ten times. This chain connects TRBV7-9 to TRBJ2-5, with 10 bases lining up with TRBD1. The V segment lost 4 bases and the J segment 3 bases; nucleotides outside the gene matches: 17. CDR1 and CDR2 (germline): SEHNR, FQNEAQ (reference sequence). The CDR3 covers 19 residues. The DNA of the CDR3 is TGTGCCAGCAGCTCAATTAGAGGAGGGGGACAGGGGTTAAAAGAGACCCAGTACTTC. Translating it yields CASSSIRGGGQGLKETQYF.

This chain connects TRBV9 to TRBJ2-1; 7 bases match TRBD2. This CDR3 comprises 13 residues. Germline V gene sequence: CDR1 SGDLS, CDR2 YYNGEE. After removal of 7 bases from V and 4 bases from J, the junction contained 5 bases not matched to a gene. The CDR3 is CASGRGEYNEQFF. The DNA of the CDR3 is TGTGCCAGCGGTCGGGGGGAATACAATGAGCAGTTCTTC.

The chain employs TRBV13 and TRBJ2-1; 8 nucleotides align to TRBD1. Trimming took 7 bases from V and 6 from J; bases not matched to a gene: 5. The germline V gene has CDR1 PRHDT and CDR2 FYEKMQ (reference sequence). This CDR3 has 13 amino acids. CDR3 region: CASTLQGGNEQFF. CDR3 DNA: TGTGCCAGCACCCTACAGGGGGGCAATGAGCAGTTCTTC.

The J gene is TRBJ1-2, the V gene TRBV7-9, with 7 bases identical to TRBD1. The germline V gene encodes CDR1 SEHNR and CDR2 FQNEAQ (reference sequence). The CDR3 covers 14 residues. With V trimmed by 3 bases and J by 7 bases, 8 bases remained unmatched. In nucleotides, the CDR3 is TGTGCCAGCAGCTTCCGGACAGGACGGCTTGGCTACACCTTC. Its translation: CASSFRTGRLGYTF.

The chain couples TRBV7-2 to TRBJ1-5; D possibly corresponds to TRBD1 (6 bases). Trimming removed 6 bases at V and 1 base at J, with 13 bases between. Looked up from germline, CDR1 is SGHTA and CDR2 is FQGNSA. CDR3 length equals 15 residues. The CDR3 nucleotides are TGTGCCAGCAGGGGGGGGCTCAGAAGCAATCAGCCCCAGCATTTT. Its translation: CASRGGLRSNQPQHF.

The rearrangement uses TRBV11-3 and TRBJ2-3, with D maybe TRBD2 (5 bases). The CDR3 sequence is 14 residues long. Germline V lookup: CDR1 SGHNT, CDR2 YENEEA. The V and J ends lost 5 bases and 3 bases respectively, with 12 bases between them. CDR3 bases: TGTGCCAGCAGCCGAGGGCCCAGAACAGATACGCAGTATTTT. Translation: CASSRGPRTDTQYF.

The CDR3 coding sequence is TGCGCCAGCGGACAGGGGGCGACCCACGAGCAGTACTTC. It encodes CASGQGATHEQYF. The chain links TRBV5-1 to TRBJ2-7, with TRBD1 matching 11 bases. The CDR3 consists of 13 residues. The V segment lost 7 bases and the J segment 5 bases; nucleotides outside the gene matches: 5. Germline CDR1 and CDR2: SGHRS and YFSETQ.

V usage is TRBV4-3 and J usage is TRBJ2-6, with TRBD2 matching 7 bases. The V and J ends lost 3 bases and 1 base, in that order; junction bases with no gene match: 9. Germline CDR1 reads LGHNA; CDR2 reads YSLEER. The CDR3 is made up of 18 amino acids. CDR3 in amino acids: CASSQAAGVISGANVLTF. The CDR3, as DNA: TGCGCCAGCAGCCAGGCGGCGGGGGTAATTTCTGGGGCCAACGTCCTGACTTTC.